The 19 T cell receptor delta chains listed next were all sequenced from one sample in a study of gamma-delta chains in newborns, infants, children. TCRdb reapplied CATT to the reads. The sample has about 4,200 delta-chain clones, about 36% seen once; the top ten hold 13% to 15%. The material sequenced was blood. Source of these receptors: a child who received the measles vaccine.

This clone was seen a few times. Other DNA sequences from this sample encode an identical CDR3 as well. The rearrangement joins TRDV3 to TRDJ2, with 13 bases lining up with TRDD3. From germline, CDR1 is TVYSNPD and CDR2 GDNSRS (reference sequence). CDR3 size: 16 residues. V gave up 0 bases and J gave up 6 bases; unmatched junction bases: 7. In nucleotides, the CDR3 is TGTGCCTTTAGCCTACTGGGGGATACGGGTCCAGCACAACTCTTCTTT. The encoded protein is CAFSLLGDTGPAQLFF.

The chain is built from TRDV1 and TRDJ1; 9 bases match TRDD3. Germline CDR1 and CDR2: TSWWSYY and QGS. The CDR3 length is 20 residues. The V segment lost 5 bases and the J segment 0 bases; nucleotides outside the gene matches: 19. The CDR3 protein is CALGCPPGTGGPPYTDKLIF. The CDR3 bases are TGTGCTCTTGGGTGCCCGCCTGGTACTGGGGGACCCCCGTACACCGATAAACTCATCTTT.

This clone showed up just a few times. The CDR3 spells CAFRPPGTDKLIF. In DNA form, the CDR3 reads TGTGCCTTTAGACCCCCTGGGACCGATAAACTCATCTTT. The V and J genes are TRDV3 and TRDJ1; D is possibly TRDD3 (5 bases). V lost 0 bases to trimming and J lost 2 bases, with 10 bases between them. CDR1 TVYSNPD and CDR2 GDNSRS come from the germline V gene (reference sequence). CDR3 size: 13 residues.

This clone was seen only a few times. This rearrangement joins TRDV1 to TRDJ1; maybe TRDD2 (9 bases). The length of the CDR3 is 21 residues. From germline, CDR1 is TSWWSYY and CDR2 QGS. Trimming took 3 bases from V and 3 from J, leaving 32 bases between them. The CDR3 here is CALGEAPAFLRGIRCADKLIF. The CDR3 nucleotides are TGTGCTCTTGGGGAGGCGCCGGCCTTCCTACGTGGGATACGCTGCGCCGATAAACTCATCTTT.

The chain couples TRDV2 to TRDJ3; 10 nucleotides line up with TRDD3. V lost 0 bases, J lost 0 bases, and 4 bases stayed unmatched. The CDR3 contains 19 residues. Germline V lookup: CDR1 GEAIGNYY, CDR2 EKD. The CDR3 protein is CACDTVGDTLSWDTRQMFF. The CDR3 DNA sequence: TGTGCCTGTGACACCGTGGGGGATACCCTCTCCTGGGACACCCGACAGATGTTTTTC.

The chain has TRDV1 and TRDJ1; TRDD3 matches at 13 bases. V lost 1 base, J lost 2 bases, and 22 bases stayed unmatched. The CDR3 runs 23 residues. Germline V gene data show CDR1 as TSWWSYY and CDR2 as QGS. CDR3 in amino acids: CALGEQLIGLPILGDTFTDKLIF. CDR3 coding DNA: TGTGCTCTTGGGGAACAGTTGATTGGCCTACCGATACTGGGGGATACGTTTACCGATAAACTCATCTTT.

The CDR3 is CALGGRGRFPTLWGIREELIF. DNA of the CDR3: TGTGCTCTTGGGGGCCGCGGACGGTTTCCTACGCTATGGGGGATACGAGAGGAACTCATCTTT. The chain is built from TRDV1 and TRDJ1; TRDD3 matches 11 bases. Germline CDR1 reads TSWWSYY; CDR2 reads QGS. The CDR3 loop spans 21 amino acids. V trimming: 4 bases; J trimming: 9 bases; junction bases outside the gene matches: 28.

This clone has only a few counts. The genes are TRDV1 and TRDJ1, with D possibly matching TRDD3 (6 bases). From germline, CDR1 is TSWWSYY and CDR2 QGS. CDR3 length: 19 residues. V lost 0 bases and J lost 0, with 20 bases in between. The CDR3 region is CALGELAAPGGPYTDKLIF. The CDR3 DNA follows: TGTGCTCTTGGGGAACTAGCCGCCCCCGGGGGACCGTACACCGATAAACTCATCTTT.

This clone has more than one count but fewer than ten. The chain uses TRDV1 and TRDJ1; D is unclear. The germline CDR1 and CDR2 sequences are TSWWSYY and QGS. The CDR3 has 19 residues. V gave up 5 bases and J gave up 1 base, with 26 bases separating them. The CDR3 sequence is CALGPIPRGLENFTDKLIF. The CDR3 region has the DNA TGTGCTCTTGGGCCAATCCCCCGCGGGCTGGAAAATTTCACCGATAAACTCATCTTT.

On this clone: A much larger clone sits a single nucleotide away, making a read error possible. The chain employs TRDV1 and TRDJ1; possible D gene TRDD2, 5 bases. The CDR3 sequence is 21 residues long. The germline CDR1 and CDR2 sequences are TSWWSYY and QGS. The germline V and J ends were trimmed by 2 bases and 2 bases, with 30 bases remaining between them. CDR3 protein: CALGEDSGFPTSVYLTDKLIF. The CDR3 nucleotides are TGTGCTCTTGGGGAAGACTCTGGCTTCCCTACGTCAGTTTACTTAACCGATAAACTCATCTTT.

V and J are TRDV1 and TRDJ1; TRDD3 matches 8 bases. The CDR3 totals 23 residues. CDR1 is TSWWSYY, CDR2 QGS, per germline. The V gene end was trimmed by 0 bases and the J gene end by 6 bases; junction bases not matched to a gene: 30. The CDR3 loop reads CALGELVYLWPTGESGDSHKLIF. In nucleotides, the CDR3 is TGTGCTCTTGGGGAACTAGTTTATCTTTGGCCTACCGGGGAATCGGGGGATAGTCATAAACTCATCTTT.

This clone is deemed medium-sized (0.01 to 0.1%). This chain joins TRDV2 and TRDJ3; 11 bases map to TRDD3. Germline-derived CDR1 and CDR2 are GEAIGNYY and EKD. CDR3 length equals 19 residues. J gave up 0 bases and V 1 base, and 4 bases lay outside the gene matches. CDR3 residues: CACDTGGYGSSWDTRQMFF. The CDR3, as DNA: TGTGCCTGTGACACTGGGGGATACGGGAGCTCCTGGGACACCCGACAGATGTTTTTC.

This clone was picked up one time. A read error is likely here: a far larger clone is one base away. This sample also contains other DNA sequences that code for the same CDR3. The J gene is TRDJ3, the V gene TRDV1; 12 nucleotides match TRDD3. Trimming at V came to 2 bases and at J to 0 bases, leaving 20 bases not matched to a gene. Germline CDR1 is TSWWSYY and CDR2 is QGS. The CDR3 covers 25 residues. The CDR3 DNA follows: TGTGCTCTTGGGGAAAGGGGCACCCTACACTGGGGGATACTTCAGAGCTCCTGGGACACCCGACAGATGTTTTTC. Translating gives CALGERGTLHWGILQSSWDTRQMFF.

Details on this clone: The sample holds other DNA sequences that translate to the same CDR3. The chain combines TRAV29/DV5 with TRDJ1; 13 nucleotides match TRDD3. The length of the CDR3 is 25 residues. The germline V gene encodes CDR1 NSMFDY and CDR2 ISSIKDK. The ends lost 0 bases at V and 0 bases at J; junction bases unmatched: 29. CDR3 amino acids: CAASVPLLPTFPVYWGIRDTDKLIF. DNA of the CDR3: TGTGCAGCAAGCGTTCCACTCCTTCCTACGTTCCCCGTGTACTGGGGGATACGAGACACCGATAAACTCATCTTT. The whole variable domain, filled in from reference TRAV29/DV5 and TRDJ1, reads DQQVKQNSPSLSVQEGRISILNCDYTNSMFDYFLWYKKYPAEGPTFLISISSIKDKNEDGRFTVFLNKSAKHLSLHIVPSQPGDSAVYFCAASVPLLPTFPVYWGIRDTDKLIFGKGTRVTVEP.

This clone was observed a few times. The chain joins TRDV1 to TRDJ1; tentative D call: TRDD2 (9 bases). CDR3 length: 22 residues. V lost 4 bases and J lost 0, with 33 bases in between. The germline CDR1 and CDR2 sequences are TSWWSYY and QGS. The CDR3 reads CALGGPSYSIVLGGPYTDKLIF. The CDR3 coding sequence is TGTGCTCTTGGGGGTCCTTCCTACTCCATAGTACTGGGGGGCCCGTACACCGATAAACTCATCTTT.

This clone is categorized as large (0.1 to 1%). The CDR3 DNA reads as TGTGCCTTTCACCGGGGCTACTGGGGGACTTACTCCGACACCGATAAACTCATCTTT. It specifies CAFHRGYWGTYSDTDKLIF. The rearrangement links TRDV3 to TRDJ1; TRDD3 matches at 9 bases. The CDR3 totals 19 residues. CDR1 TVYSNPD and CDR2 GDNSRS come from the germline V gene (reference sequence). V dropped 2 bases and J dropped 0; count of bases not matched to a gene: 19.

The chain couples TRAV29/DV5 to TRDJ2, with TRDD3 identical over 10 bases. Germline values: CDR1 NSMFDY, CDR2 ISSIKDK. This CDR3 has 22 amino acids. Germline trimming cut 0 bases from V and 1 base from J; bases unmatched to any gene: 21. The DNA of the CDR3 is TGTGCAGCAAGCGCGACCCTTCCCGCCCGTACTGGGGGATTGGGTTTGACAGCACAACTCTTCTTT. Amino acids: CAASATLPARTGGLGLTAQLFF.

The chain uses TRDV1 and TRDJ1; TRDD3 might be the D (8 bases). The length of the CDR3 is 21 residues. Germline-derived CDR1 and CDR2 are TSWWSYY and QGS. V was cut by 4 bases and J by 2 bases, with 32 bases left in between. CDR3 coding DNA: TGTGCTCTTGGGGGCCTATTCCTACAGGTGTTAAGCTGGGGGACTACCGATAAACTCATCTTT. As protein: CALGGLFLQVLSWGTTDKLIF.

This clone was counted a few times. Possible read error: a much larger clone is one base away. This same CDR3 is encoded by further DNA sequences in the sample. The V and J genes are TRDV3 and TRDJ1; TRDD3 agrees at 8 bases. Germline assignment: CDR1 TVYSNPD and CDR2 GDNSRS (reference sequence). CDR3 length: 16 residues. Trimming at V came to 4 bases and at J to 5 bases, leaving 18 bases not matched to a gene. CDR3 region: CACYEGTGGPGDKLIF. The CDR3 nucleotides are TGTGCCTGCTACGAGGGTACTGGGGGGCCGGGGGATAAACTCATCTTT.